Listed below are T cell receptor beta chains from one sample, sequenced in a study of T cell changes during pregnancy in multiple sclerosis. The repertoire was sequenced with immunoSEQ multiplex PCR; TCRdb's copy has only in-frame clones and lacks some. Here the sample spans roughly 75,000 clones, approximately 92% being singletons. Specimen: peripheral blood, collected in the third trimester of pregnancy. All receptors come from a female donor in good health, enrolled as a control in a pregnancy study. Each CDR3 is given with its conserved first and last residue. The D gene is left open where the match is weak. For some rows the clone size is stated as once, few or many, or as a class when expanded; others skip it.

abundance: -
v_gene: TRBV19
d_gene: TRBD1
j_gene: TRBJ1-1
CDR3aa: CASSDRGTEAFF
CDR3nt: TGTGCCAGTAGTGACAGGGGAACTGAAGCTTTCTTT

abundance: -
v_gene: TRBV6-5
d_gene: TRBD2
j_gene: TRBJ2-7
CDR3aa: CASRTSETSVYEQYF
CDR3nt: TGTGCCAGCAGGACATCCGAGACTAGCGTCTACGAGCAGTACTTC

abundance: -
v_gene: TRBV11-1
d_gene: -
j_gene: TRBJ2-2
CDR3aa: CASSLWGVRENPNTGELFF
CDR3nt: TGTGCCAGCAGCTTATGGGGGGTCAGGGAAAACCCGAACACCGGGGAGCTGTTTTTT

abundance: -
v_gene: TRBV28
d_gene: TRBD2
j_gene: TRBJ2-1
CDR3aa: CASSLWVVAGTYNEQFF
CDR3nt: TGTGCCAGCAGTTTATGGGTCGTAGCGGGAACCTACAATGAGCAGTTCTTC

abundance: -
v_gene: TRBV7-2
d_gene: -
j_gene: TRBJ1-6
CDR3aa: CASSLGTFGPNNSPLHF
CDR3nt: TGTGCCAGCAGCTTGGGGACATTCGGGCCCAATAATTCACCCCTCCACTTT

abundance: -
v_gene: TRBV28
d_gene: -
j_gene: TRBJ2-1
CDR3aa: CASKGLGGYNEQFF
CDR3nt: TGTGCCAGCAAGGGGCTGGGCGGTTACAATGAGCAGTTCTTC

abundance: -
v_gene: TRBV7-2
d_gene: -
j_gene: TRBJ2-5
CDR3aa: CASSALAGSTQETQYF
CDR3nt: TGTGCCAGCAGCGCCCTTGCTGGGAGTACCCAAGAGACCCAGTACTTC

abundance: -
v_gene: TRBV28
d_gene: -
j_gene: TRBJ1-2
CDR3aa: CASSLVFPPRPSLYGYTF
CDR3nt: TGTGCCAGCAGTTTGGTGTTCCCCCCGAGGCCTTCCCTCTATGGCTACACCTTC

abundance: -
v_gene: TRBV7-9
d_gene: TRBD1
j_gene: TRBJ1-4
CDR3aa: CASSSTRTGEDEKLFF
CDR3nt: TGTGCCAGCAGCAGCACTCGGACAGGGGAGGATGAAAAACTGTTTTTT

abundance: once
v_gene: TRBV27
d_gene: -
j_gene: TRBJ1-2
CDR3aa: CASSTSGTRYGYTF
CDR3nt: TGTGCCAGCAGTACCTCCGGGACACGGTATGGCTACACCTTC

abundance: -
v_gene: TRBV7-2
d_gene: TRBD2
j_gene: TRBJ2-7
CDR3aa: CASSFRAGGPYEQYF
CDR3nt: TGTGCCAGCAGCTTCCGGGCGGGAGGGCCCTACGAGCAGTACTTC

abundance: -
v_gene: TRBV15
d_gene: -
j_gene: TRBJ2-7
CDR3aa: CATSRDQGTYEQYF
CDR3nt: TGTGCCACCAGCAGAGATCAGGGGACCTACGAGCAGTACTTC

abundance: -
v_gene: TRBV27
d_gene: -
j_gene: TRBJ1-2
CDR3aa: CASSLSHSIGYTF
CDR3nt: TGTGCCAGCAGTTTATCCCACTCCATTGGCTACACCTTC

abundance: once
v_gene: TRBV7-2
d_gene: -
j_gene: TRBJ1-3
CDR3aa: CASSLNRFSGNTIYF
CDR3nt: TGTGCCAGCAGCTTGAACAGATTCTCTGGAAACACCATATATTTT

abundance: -
v_gene: TRBV27
d_gene: TRBD1
j_gene: TRBJ1-1
CDR3aa: CASSGQGQTEAFF
CDR3nt: TGTGCCAGCAGCGGACAGGGTCAGACTGAAGCTTTCTTT

abundance: once
v_gene: TRBV13
d_gene: -
j_gene: TRBJ1-2
CDR3aa: CASSLTTGSDDYGYTF
CDR3nt: TGTGCCAGCAGCTTAACTACAGGGTCGGACGACTATGGCTACACCTTC

abundance: -
v_gene: TRBV7-9
d_gene: TRBD2
j_gene: TRBJ2-7
CDR3aa: CASTNIARSGSYEQYF
CDR3nt: TGTGCCAGCACGAACATTGCCCGGAGCGGGAGTTACGAGCAGTACTTC

abundance: -
v_gene: TRBV28
d_gene: -
j_gene: TRBJ1-5
CDR3aa: CASSFLDRINQPQHF
CDR3nt: TGTGCCAGCAGTTTTCTCGACAGGATCAATCAGCCCCAGCATTTT

abundance: -
v_gene: TRBV6-1
d_gene: TRBD1
j_gene: TRBJ1-5
CDR3aa: CASSDRTGGYNQPQHF
CDR3nt: TGTGCCAGCAGTGATAGGACAGGGGGCTACAATCAGCCCCAGCATTTT

abundance: -
v_gene: TRBV30
d_gene: -
j_gene: TRBJ2-2
CDR3aa: CAWLEVTGELFF
CDR3nt: TGTGCCTGGTTGGAGGTCACCGGGGAGCTGTTTTTT

abundance: -
v_gene: TRBV18
d_gene: TRBD2
j_gene: TRBJ2-7
CDR3aa: CASSPLGTSYEQYF
CDR3nt: TGTGCCAGCTCACCGTTAGGGACTAGCTACGAGCAGTACTTC

abundance: -
v_gene: TRBV6-5
d_gene: TRBD1
j_gene: TRBJ2-7
CDR3aa: CASSYDRGLYEQYF
CDR3nt: TGTGCCAGCAGTTACGACAGGGGGCTATACGAGCAGTACTTC

abundance: once
v_gene: TRBV27
d_gene: TRBD1
j_gene: TRBJ2-2
CDR3aa: CASSLSSWTGGTGELFF
CDR3nt: TGTGCCAGCAGTTTGTCCTCCTGGACAGGGGGGACCGGGGAGCTGTTTTTT

abundance: -
v_gene: TRBV6-5
d_gene: -
j_gene: TRBJ1-1
CDR3aa: CASRLGGSYTEAFF
CDR3nt: TGTGCCAGCAGATTGGGGGGGTCCTACACTGAAGCTTTCTTT

abundance: -
v_gene: TRBV21-1
d_gene: -
j_gene: TRBJ1-4
CDR3aa: CASSKGIRRAGEKLFF
CDR3nt: TGTGCCAGCAGCAAAGGTATCAGGCGAGCGGGCGAAAAACTGTTTTTT

abundance: -
v_gene: TRBV2
d_gene: TRBD1
j_gene: TRBJ2-7
CDR3aa: CAIAGQGSYEQYF
CDR3nt: TGTGCCATTGCGGGACAGGGGAGCTACGAGCAGTACTTC

abundance: -
v_gene: TRBV28
d_gene: TRBD2
j_gene: TRBJ2-1
CDR3aa: CASSPVAGGYNEQFF
CDR3nt: TGTGCCAGCAGTCCCGTAGCGGGAGGGTACAATGAGCAGTTCTTC

abundance: -
v_gene: TRBV27
d_gene: -
j_gene: TRBJ2-1
CDR3aa: CASKGLAGDEQFF
CDR3nt: TGTGCCAGCAAAGGTCTAGCTGGGGATGAGCAGTTCTTC

abundance: -
v_gene: TRBV6-5
d_gene: -
j_gene: TRBJ2-7
CDR3aa: CASSYDAGRGEQYF
CDR3nt: TGTGCCAGCAGTTACGATGCGGGAAGGGGCGAGCAGTACTTC

abundance: -
v_gene: TRBV5-4
d_gene: TRBD2
j_gene: TRBJ2-3
CDR3aa: CASSLSPRELPDTQYF
CDR3nt: TGTGCCAGCAGCTTATCTCCGCGGGAGTTACCGGATACGCAGTATTTT

abundance: -
v_gene: TRBV7-8
d_gene: -
j_gene: TRBJ1-1
CDR3aa: CASSFRPGNTEAFF
CDR3nt: TGTGCCAGCAGCTTCAGGCCTGGGAACACTGAAGCTTTCTTT

abundance: -
v_gene: TRBV28
d_gene: -
j_gene: TRBJ1-1
CDR3aa: CASSRPWGRTEAFF
CDR3nt: TGTGCCAGCAGTCGCCCTTGGGGGCGCACTGAAGCTTTCTTT

abundance: -
v_gene: TRBV29-1
d_gene: TRBD2
j_gene: TRBJ2-3
CDR3aa: CSVVGGGSDTQYF
CDR3nt: TGCAGCGTTGTCGGGGGGGGTTCAGATACGCAGTATTTT

abundance: -
v_gene: TRBV7-7
d_gene: -
j_gene: TRBJ2-5
CDR3aa: CASSLWPRTGEETQYF
CDR3nt: TGTGCTAGCAGCTTATGGCCCCGTACCGGGGAAGAGACCCAGTACTTC

abundance: -
v_gene: TRBV27
d_gene: -
j_gene: TRBJ2-3
CDR3aa: CASSLYNTDTQYF
CDR3nt: TGTGCCAGCAGTTTGTACAACACAGATACGCAGTATTTT

abundance: -
v_gene: TRBV7-3
d_gene: -
j_gene: TRBJ2-1
CDR3aa: CASSIDSHNEQFF
CDR3nt: TGTGCCAGCAGCATCGACTCGCACAATGAGCAGTTCTTC

abundance: few
v_gene: TRBV9
d_gene: TRBD1
j_gene: TRBJ1-5
CDR3aa: CASTTRQGKNQPQHF
CDR3nt: TGTGCCAGCACCACCAGACAGGGGAAAAATCAGCCCCAGCATTTT

abundance: -
v_gene: TRBV29-1
d_gene: TRBD1
j_gene: TRBJ1-1
CDR3aa: CSVTGQGWVNTEAFF
CDR3nt: TGCAGCGTCACAGGACAGGGGTGGGTGAACACTGAAGCTTTCTTT

abundance: -
v_gene: TRBV7-6
d_gene: TRBD2
j_gene: TRBJ2-2
CDR3aa: CASSSASAGGNTGELFF
CDR3nt: TGTGCCAGCAGCTCCGCTAGCGCGGGAGGGAACACCGGGGAGCTGTTTTTT

abundance: -
v_gene: TRBV27
d_gene: TRBD1
j_gene: TRBJ1-1
CDR3aa: CASSFSYIIPGQGDTEAFF
CDR3nt: TGTGCCAGCAGTTTCTCTTACATAATACCGGGACAGGGTGACACTGAAGCTTTCTTT

abundance: -
v_gene: TRBV6-6
d_gene: TRBD1
j_gene: TRBJ2-7
CDR3aa: CASNVRDRGSEQYF
CDR3nt: TGTGCCAGCAACGTACGGGACAGGGGTTCCGAGCAGTACTTC

abundance: -
v_gene: TRBV7-9
d_gene: TRBD1
j_gene: TRBJ2-1
CDR3aa: CASSLDRGLIDRQFF
CDR3nt: TGTGCCAGCAGCTTGGACAGGGGGCTTATCGATCGGCAGTTCTTC

abundance: -
v_gene: TRBV5-1
d_gene: TRBD1
j_gene: TRBJ1-2
CDR3aa: CASSYGTGGYGYTF
CDR3nt: TGCGCCAGCAGCTACGGGACAGGAGGATATGGCTACACCTTC

abundance: -
v_gene: TRBV28
d_gene: -
j_gene: TRBJ2-3
CDR3aa: CASREADTQYF
CDR3nt: TGTGCCAGCAGGGAGGCAGATACGCAGTATTTT

abundance: few
v_gene: TRBV14
d_gene: -
j_gene: TRBJ2-1
CDR3aa: CASSLSGLEQFF
CDR3nt: TGTGCCAGCAGCCTAAGCGGCTTGGAGCAGTTCTTC